This entry lists 13 T cell receptor beta chains sequenced from one sample in a study of blood T cells in healthy people across ages (dated by TCRdb to 2013 to 2016). Library method: 5' RACE. TCRdb lists the instrument as Illumina HiSeq 2500. The second PCR ran for about 6 to 12 cycles and used a J-beta primer mix along with a sample-barcoded 5' primer. TCRdb redid the processing of the public reads, applying fastp at Q25 and MiXCR, and retained in-frame beta chains. Each entry is one CDR3 protein sequence, shown with its most common DNA and genes. For this sample the table gives about 1,800,000 distinct CDR3 sequences, of which roughly 30% were detected only once. Roughly 8.2% of the sample goes to the ten largest clones. Sequenced sample: blood. The receptors here all came from a woman under 40 in good health.

The chain links TRBV20-1 to TRBJ2-1; D is tentatively TRBD1 or TRBD2 (5 bases each). The CDR3 runs 12 residues. The V end lost 6 bases, the J end lost 10 bases, and 16 bases lay between the germline ends. The germline V gene has CDR1 DFQATT and CDR2 SNEGSKA (reference sequence). CDR3 region: CSAGATAREQFF. CDR3 nucleotides: TGCAGTGCCGGGGCTACCGCCCGGGAGCAGTTCTTC.

The chain couples TRBV5-1 to TRBJ2-1; tentatively, D is TRBD2 (5 bases). Germline assignment: CDR1 SGHRS and CDR2 YFSETQ. This CDR3 contains 14 residues. Trimming pared 3 bases from V and 5 bases from J, leaving 12 bases between. CDR3 residues: CASSYQRFNNEQFF. The CDR3 coding sequence is TGCGCCAGCAGCTACCAGCGGTTCAACAATGAGCAGTTCTTC.

This clonotype was found a few times. The chain carries TRBV12-3 or TRBV12-4 and TRBJ1-1; 9 nucleotides align to TRBD1. The J segment lost 6 bases and the V segment lost 7 bases, leaving 9 bases of the junction unmatched. This CDR3 comprises 14 residues. CDR3 protein: CASKTGTGIAEAFF. The CDR3 nucleotides read TGTGCCAGCAAAACCGGGACAGGGATAGCTGAAGCTTTCTTT.

This clonotype appeared many times. The genes are TRBV7-7 and TRBJ2-3; possibly TRBD2 for D (5 bases). The CDR3 extends over 13 amino acids. Germline V CDR1 and CDR2: SSHAT, FNYEAQ (reference sequence). Trimming took off 5 bases at V and 4 bases at J, with 10 bases between the two ends. The CDR3 sequence is CASSARGPDTQYF. The CDR3 DNA is TGTGCCAGCAGCGCCCGGGGTCCAGATACGCAGTATTTT.

This chain joins TRBV10-1 and TRBJ2-1, with 12 nucleotides matching TRBD2. The CDR3 covers 21 residues. The trim removed 6 bases at V and 3 bases at J, leaving 21 bases unmatched. Germline-derived CDR1 and CDR2 are WNHNN and SYGVQD (reference sequence). CDR3 amino acids: CASSRDPERPGLAGIYNEQFF. The CDR3 coding sequence is TGCGCCAGCAGCCGGGACCCGGAAAGGCCGGGACTAGCGGGCATCTACAATGAGCAGTTCTTC.

This chain links TRBV5-1 with TRBJ2-5; D is ambiguous. From germline, CDR1 is SGHRS and CDR2 YFSETQ. This CDR3 is 13 amino acids long. V dropped 0 bases and J dropped 11 bases, with 14 bases sitting between them. CDR3 sequence reads: CASSLGQVGKQYF. The CDR3 DNA follows: TGCGCCAGCAGCTTGGGGCAGGTGGGCAAGCAGTACTTC.

This clonotype was found many times. The chain joins TRBV12-3 or TRBV12-4 to TRBJ2-5; D gene uncertain. The CDR3 has 13 residues. V was shortened by 3 bases and J by 4 bases, with 9 bases between the two germline ends. CDR3 amino acids: CASSFNMGETQYF. Written as DNA, the CDR3 is TGTGCCAGCAGTTTTAACATGGGAGAGACCCAGTACTTC.

This clonotype appeared a few times. The chain is built from TRBV19 and TRBJ2-7, with 9 bases identical to TRBD1. The ends lost 3 bases at V and 5 bases at J; junction bases unmatched: 11. The CDR3 totals 16 residues. Germline values: CDR1 LNHDA, CDR2 SQIVND (reference sequence). Here the CDR3 DNA reads TGTGCCAGTAGTATTTCCCACCGGGACAGGGACCACGAGCAGTACTTC. It translates to CASSISHRDRDHEQYF.

This clonotype has a handful of counts. V gene TRBV7-2 combines with J gene TRBJ2-1; 7 bases map to TRBD1. The CDR3 loop spans 15 amino acids. CDR1 and CDR2 from the germline V gene are SGHTA and FQGNSA. After removal of 4 bases from V and 5 bases from J, the junction contained 8 bases not matched to a gene. The CDR3 spells CASSSDRAPNNEQFF. The CDR3 nucleotides read TGTGCCAGCAGCTCCGACAGGGCCCCAAACAATGAGCAGTTCTTC.

This clonotype was seen ten or more times. This sequence joins TRBV6-1 and TRBJ2-7; the D gene is possibly TRBD1 (6 bases). Germline V lookup: CDR1 MNHNS, CDR2 SASEGT. With 7 bases removed from V and 1 base from J, the gap between germline ends came to 11 bases. CDR3 length: 13 residues. CDR3 sequence: CASMTGDSYEQYF. In nucleotides, the CDR3 is TGTGCCAGCATGACAGGCGATTCCTACGAGCAGTACTTC.

Points on this clonotype: One end of the junction does not line up with germline, which may come from a read error. The V and J genes are TRBV6-1 and TRBJ2-1, with 8 bases fitting TRBD1. The CDR3 has 17 residues. Per germline, CDR1 MNHNS and CDR2 SASEGT. Here the CDR3 DNA reads TGTGCCAGCAGCGAAGAGGGGGCAGGGGGCCTGTACAATGAGCAGTTCTTC. Its translation is CASSEEGAGGLYNEQFF.

The chain recombines TRBV7-3 with TRBJ2-2, with D unclear. The CDR3 length is 16 residues. Germline CDR1 SGHTA, CDR2 FQGTGA. The V and J ends lost 1 base and 2 bases respectively, with 11 bases between them. The DNA of the CDR3 is TGTGCCAGCAGCTTAATGACTGCCGGAAACACCGGGGAGCTGTTTTTT. It is translated as CASSLMTAGNTGELFF.

In its sample, this clonotype was seen once. CDR3 sequence: CASSLVSSAGNQPQHF. CDR3 DNA sequence: TGTGCCAGCAGCTTAGTAAGTTCGGCGGGCAATCAGCCCCAGCATTTT. The chain recombines TRBV7-2 with TRBJ1-5; D gene ambiguous. The ends were cut back, 1 base at V and 2 bases at J, with 12 bases in the middle. Germline V gene lookup returns CDR1 SGHTA and CDR2 FQGNSA. This CDR3 is built from 16 residues.